The subject of this entry is one T cell receptor beta chain. Its antigen is still unknown. Losses at the gene ends were 4 bases for V and 6 bases for J; bases not matched to a gene: 11. Germline V CDR1 and CDR2: MGHDK, SYGVNS. This CDR3 region has 16 residues. Expressed TCRB transcripts were sequenced because the isolated RNA had all been reverse transcribed beforehand. The repertoire was sequenced with immunoSEQ multiplex PCR; TCRdb's copy has only in-frame clones and lacks some. Here the sample spans some 120,000 clones, about 18% being singletons. This sample was included in a study of beta chain features in type 1 diabetes. Study observations and caveats: Patients with Type 1 diabetes showed moderately but significantly shorter TCRB CDR3s in all four CD4+ subsets.

V usage is TRBV25-1 and J usage is TRBJ2-3; 9 nucleotides line up with TRBD1. The specimen sequenced was central memory CD4+ T cells from blood. This receptor was taken from a man aged 18 to 35 with type 1 diabetes. CDR3 in amino acids: CASSAAGTGILDTQYF. CDR3 DNA: TGTGCCAGCAGTGCCGCCGGGACAGGGATTTTGGATACGCAGTATTTT.